Sequencing of this T cell receptor (beta chain) was carried out in a study of cytomegalovirus exposure and HLA in healthy donors. Study conclusions and caveats: Among the most significant clusters, several appeared linked to common viral pathogens in a later analysis. Serostatus for CMV was the only available immune exposure information.

The CDR3 sequence is 14 residues long. Germline V gene sequence: CDR1 SGDLS, CDR2 YYNGEE. About this clone: Antigen specificity is unknown. Mismatch with germline at one junction end may stem from a read error.

Vbeta (60) and Jbeta (13) primers were used in the PCR. The table came from immunoSEQ multiplex PCR; TCRdb's copy has only in-frame clones and leaves some out. The sample shows around 130,000 clones, roughly 82% of them seen only once. The J gene is TRBJ2-4, the V gene TRBV9; the D gene is possibly TRBD2 (5 bases). The receptor's source is a man between 18 and 35 years old in good health and CMV-seropositive. The sample comprised PBMCs. The CDR3: CASSVGGSGNSQYF. DNA of the CDR3: TGTGCCAGCAGCGTAGGAGGGAGTGGAAACAGTCAGTACTTC.